These T cell receptor beta chains were read from a single sample in a study of cytomegalovirus exposure and HLA in healthy donors. Sequencing was performed with immunoSEQ multiplex PCR; in TCRdb, only in-frame clones are kept and a portion is missing. Of roughly 280,000 clones in the sample, roughly two thirds are singletons; the top ten hold under 2.5%. Material for sequencing was PBMCs. The receptors were gathered from a female donor in good health and CMV-seronegative. Both conserved end residues are part of each CDR3. A D gene is named only where the DNA matches it firmly. Clone size, where shown, is once, few, many, or a class for clones that have expanded.

cdr3_aa cdr3_nt j_call clone_size v_call d_call
CASSPLERNTEAFF TGTGCCAGCAGCCCACTGGAGAGGAACACTGAAGCTTTCTTT TRBJ1-1 - TRBV9 -
CASSQDPAGTGVGYTF TGCGCCAGCAGCCAAGACCCCGCCGGGACAGGGGTTGGCTACACCTTC TRBJ1-2 - TRBV4-1 TRBD1
CASSELRETEAFF TGTGCCAGCAGTGAATTAAGGGAGACTGAAGCTTTCTTT TRBJ1-1 few TRBV6-4 -
CASSPGTGGSEQYF TGTGCCAGCAGCCCCGGGACAGGGGGCAGTGAGCAGTACTTC TRBJ2-7 few TRBV5-6 TRBD1
CASSLDIPGEQFF TGTGCCAGCAGCTTGGACATCCCGGGTGAGCAGTTCTTC TRBJ2-1 - TRBV5-5 -
CASGRDFQTEQYF TGTGCCAGCGGCCGGGACTTCCAAACCGAGCAGTACTTC TRBJ2-7 - TRBV11-3 -
CASSHPGGGQETQYF TGTGCCAGCAGCCACCCGGGCGGGGGTCAAGAGACCCAGTACTTC TRBJ2-5 - TRBV7-8 TRBD2
CAWSVRRLAGTGEQFF TGTGCCTGGAGTGTACGAAGACTAGCGGGTACTGGTGAGCAGTTCTTC TRBJ2-1 - TRBV30 TRBD2
CASTNGLAVGADTQYF TGTGCCAGCACCAACGGACTAGCTGTAGGTGCTGATACGCAGTATTTT TRBJ2-3 - TRBV9 TRBD2
CASSPRRDASYNEQFF TGTGCCAGCAGCCCTCGGCGGGACGCGTCCTACAATGAGCAGTTCTTC TRBJ2-1 few TRBV7-6 -
CSVGGRGPNEQYF TGCAGCGTTGGGGGCAGGGGGCCTAACGAGCAGTACTTC TRBJ2-7 - TRBV29-1 TRBD1
CASSFSAGQYYNEQFF TGTGCCAGCAGTTTCTCAGCGGGACAATATTACAATGAGCAGTTCTTC TRBJ2-1 - TRBV6-5 -
CSVVPGRSSYNEQFF TGCAGCGTCGTGCCGGGAAGAAGCTCCTACAATGAGCAGTTCTTC TRBJ2-1 - TRBV29-1 -
CASSGDYYNEQFF TGTGCCAGTTCTGGCGACTACTACAATGAGCAGTTCTTC TRBJ2-1 once TRBV19 -
CASRDRQGFSGNTIYF TGCGCCAGCAGAGATAGACAGGGGTTCTCTGGAAACACCATATATTTT TRBJ1-3 - TRBV10-2 TRBD1
CASSLGVLGEKLFF TGTGCCAGCAGTCTCGGGGTATTAGGAGAAAAACTGTTTTTT TRBJ1-4 - TRBV28 -
CASNVDRANTEAFF TGTGCCAGCAATGTGGACAGGGCGAACACTGAAGCTTTCTTT TRBJ1-1 - TRBV2 TRBD1
CASSFSFRSEKLFF TGTGCCAGCAGTTTCAGTTTCCGCTCTGAAAAACTGTTTTTT TRBJ1-4 - TRBV28 -
CASGLRQGHEQYF TGTGCTAGTGGCCTAAGACAGGGGCACGAGCAGTACTTC TRBJ2-7 - TRBV12-5 TRBD1
CASSIQGVTEAFF TGTGCCAGTAGTATACAAGGGGTCACTGAAGCTTTCTTT TRBJ1-1 - TRBV19 -
CSSSNTGLAGAF TGTTCCAGCAGCAACACGGGACTAGCGGGAGCATTC TRBJ2-7 - TRBV7-9 TRBD2
CASRNRVNEKLFF TGTGCCAGCCGGAACAGGGTTAATGAAAAACTGTTTTTT TRBJ1-4 - TRBV11-3 -
CASSLPRRGELIYEQYF TGTGCCAGCAGCTTACCACGTCGGGGGGAGCTGATATACGAGCAGTACTTC TRBJ2-7 - TRBV7-8 TRBD2
CASSPSSGSSYNEQFF TGTGCCAGCTCACCCTCTAGCGGAAGCTCCTACAATGAGCAGTTCTTC TRBJ2-1 few TRBV18 TRBD2
CASSPGGSSYEQYF TGTGCCAGCTCACCAGGCGGATCGTCCTACGAGCAGTACTTC TRBJ2-7 few TRBV18 -
CASSIEGTVISGYTF TGTGCCAGTAGTATTGAGGGGACAGTCATCTCTGGCTACACCTTC TRBJ1-2 - TRBV19 TRBD1
CASSFGLSAGELFF TGTGCCAGCAGCTTCGGACTCTCTGCCGGGGAGCTGTTTTTT TRBJ2-2 - TRBV11-2 -
CASSRRGETQYF TGTGCCAGCAGCAGGAGGGGAGAGACCCAGTACTTC TRBJ2-5 - TRBV6-5 -
CAISGTSGSPPQETQYF TGTGCCATCAGTGGGACTAGCGGGAGCCCACCCCAAGAGACCCAGTACTTC TRBJ2-5 - TRBV10-3 TRBD2
CASSLQLGQEFRGYTF TGTGCCAGCAGTTTACAACTTGGCCAGGAATTTCGCGGCTACACCTTC TRBJ1-2 - TRBV28 -
CASSSHREETYGYTF TGTGCCAGCAGTTCCCACAGGGAAGAGACCTATGGCTACACCTTC TRBJ1-2 - TRBV5-4 -
CASSIGGATGGVWDIQYF TGTGCCAGTAGTATAGGAGGGGCGACAGGGGGAGTGTGGGACATTCAGTACTTC TRBJ2-4 - TRBV19 TRBD1
CASSAHAREGYTF TGTGCCAGCAGCGCCCATGCCCGGGAGGGCTACACCTTC TRBJ1-2 - TRBV5-6 -
CASSPRGLSYEQYF TGCGCCAGCAGCCCCAGGGGCTTATCCTACGAGCAGTACTTC TRBJ2-7 once TRBV5-1 -
CASSLWADTEAFF TGTGCCAGCAGCTTATGGGCTGACACTGAAGCTTTCTTT TRBJ1-1 - TRBV7-3 -
CASRKGLAEYNEQFF TGTGCCAGCAGGAAAGGACTAGCGGAGTACAATGAGCAGTTCTTC TRBJ2-1 - TRBV7-9 TRBD2
CASSPIPYQETQYF TGTGCCAGCAGTCCTATCCCGTACCAAGAGACCCAGTACTTC TRBJ2-5 - TRBV27 -
CASSRGLAGSYNEQFF TGTGCCAGCAGCCGAGGACTAGCGGGATCATACAATGAGCAGTTCTTC TRBJ2-1 - TRBV6-6 TRBD2
CASSRGLRGRGGYTF TGTGCCAGCAGTCGAGGCCTGAGAGGGCGAGGGGGCTACACCTTC TRBJ1-2 - TRBV28 -
CSVGGGNGMSYNEQFF TGCAGCGTTGGGGGGGGTAACGGGATGTCCTACAATGAGCAGTTCTTC TRBJ2-1 - TRBV29-1 TRBD2
CASSFSGAHNEQFF TGTGCCAGCAGCTTTAGCGGGGCGCACAATGAGCAGTTCTTC TRBJ2-1 - TRBV27 TRBD2
CASSLKDRAYGYTF TGCGCCAGCAGCTTGAAGGACAGGGCCTATGGCTACACCTTC TRBJ1-2 few TRBV5-1 TRBD1
CASSEAGTPVYGYTF TGTGCCAGCAGCGAAGCCGGGACTCCAGTCTATGGCTACACCTTC TRBJ1-2 - TRBV6-1 -
CATSRDWTSGDRNTQYF TGTGCCACCAGCAGAGATTGGACTAGCGGCGACCGGAATACGCAGTATTTT TRBJ2-3 - TRBV15 TRBD2
CASTVQGRDTEAFF TGTGCCAGCACTGTCCAGGGGAGGGACACTGAAGCTTTCTTT TRBJ1-1 once TRBV2 -
CASSINSGSDNEQFF TGTGCCAGCAGCATTAATAGCGGGAGTGATAATGAGCAGTTCTTC TRBJ2-1 - TRBV9 TRBD2
CAITPGVGTEAFF TGTGCCATCACCCCGGGGGTTGGCACTGAAGCTTTCTTT TRBJ1-1 - TRBV10-3 -
CASSGRLAGGYNEQFF TGCGCCAGCAGCGGACGACTAGCGGGAGGGTACAATGAGCAGTTCTTC TRBJ2-1 - TRBV5-1 TRBD2
CASSQPGQGVGDTEAFF TGCGCCAGCAGCCAACCGGGACAGGGGGTTGGCGACACTGAAGCTTTCTTT TRBJ1-1 - TRBV4-1 TRBD1
CASSRGGTGFHWPQHF TGTGCCAGCTCCCGAGGAGGGACAGGCTTTCACTGGCCCCAGCATTTT TRBJ1-5 - TRBV18 TRBD1
CASSLTGVGGNQPQHF TGTGCCAGTAGCCTGACAGGGGTGGGCGGCAATCAGCCCCAGCATTTT TRBJ1-5 few TRBV19 TRBD1
CASSQDPSSGTYYEQYF TGCGCCAGCAGCCAAGATCCGTCTAGCGGGACATACTACGAGCAGTACTTC TRBJ2-7 - TRBV4-1 TRBD2
CSSSLSTDTQYF TGTTCCAGCAGCCTTAGCACAGATACGCAGTATTTT TRBJ2-3 - TRBV7-9 -
CASSSGQGTYEQYF TGCGCCAGCAGCTCGGGACAGGGGACGTACGAGCAGTACTTC TRBJ2-7 - TRBV5-1 TRBD1
CASSRGARNTIYF TGTGCCAGCAGCCGTGGGGCCAGAAACACCATATATTTT TRBJ1-3 once TRBV11-3 -
CASSIDPSRDRGGLLATDTQYF TGTGCCAGTAGTATAGATCCGTCCCGGGACAGGGGGGGTTTATTGGCGACAGATACGCAGTATTTT TRBJ2-3 - TRBV19 TRBD1
CAWSGSGEREQYF TGTGCCTGGAGTGGTTCAGGGGAGCGAGAGCAGTACTTC TRBJ2-7 few TRBV30 -
CASSQSPSGSRRASDETQYF TGCGCCAGCAGCCAAAGCCCTAGCGGGAGTAGGAGGGCATCGGATGAGACCCAGTACTTC TRBJ2-5 - TRBV4-1 TRBD2
CASSLAQGMTTIYF TGCGCCAGCAGCTTGGCGCAGGGTATGACCACCATATATTTT TRBJ1-3 - TRBV5-1 -